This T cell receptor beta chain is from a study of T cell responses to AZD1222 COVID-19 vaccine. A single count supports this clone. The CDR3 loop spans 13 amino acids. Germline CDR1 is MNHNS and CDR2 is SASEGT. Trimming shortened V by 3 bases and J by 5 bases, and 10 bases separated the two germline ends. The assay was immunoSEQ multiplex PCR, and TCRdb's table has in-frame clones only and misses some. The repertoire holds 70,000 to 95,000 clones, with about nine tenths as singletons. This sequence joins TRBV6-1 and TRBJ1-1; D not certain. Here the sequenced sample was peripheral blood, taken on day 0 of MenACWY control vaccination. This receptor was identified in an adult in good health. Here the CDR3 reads CASSDGSWTEAFF. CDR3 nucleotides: TGTGCCAGCAGTGACGGGAGTTGGACTGAAGCTTTCTTT.